A selection of T cell receptor beta chains follows, all from one sample in a study of blood T cell repertoires in COVID-19. Profiling relied on immunoSEQ multiplex PCR, and the TCRdb table lists in-frame clones only, not all of them. Of about 14,000 clones listed, around 89% are singletons. The sequencing sample was made of peripheral blood. The origin of the receptors is a human donor in a cohort sampled during active COVID-19. CDR3s leave out the opening cysteine and the closing phenylalanine or tryptophan.

>TRBV7-8
ASSLGTDSTHPPGANVLT
>TRBV2
ASSVTGSTNEKLF
>TRBV27
ASSFPPGQVQF
>TRBV19
ASSTIQGPQPQH
>TRBV18
ASSSQQGMENEQF
>TRBV2
ASKSGGTQETQY
>TRBV2
ASRWRRGRSNTGELF
>TRBV19
ALNVQGTYSNQPQH
>TRBV28
ASTRLARADEQY
>TRBV19
ASGQGNSPLH
>TRBV7-2
ASSLKSGDRYEQY
>TRBV3-1/TRBV3-2
ASSQDNLAANEQF
>TRBV6-5
ASSYLGQGVNEQF
>TRBV5-1
ASSLGLLAGGPDEQF
>TRBV24-1
ATSGTGDYEQY
>TRBV19
ASTSLRPSRRVEKLF
>TRBV6-5
ASSLRTDEKLF
>TRBV7-7
ASSGQGSSYNEQF
>TRBV5-8
ASSLLGTNEKLF
>TRBV30
AWSPGQGGNTIY
>TRBV28
ASSSRRGRGEQY
>TRBV3-1/TRBV3-2
ASSQDSVGGVQPQH
>TRBV19
ASRSDRLVQPQH
>TRBV5-6
ASSPDGAYTGELF
>TRBV5-1
ASSSRQHDGYT
>TRBV18
ASSPPGTRTPTGELF
>TRBV2
ASSEGSRVNTEAF
>TRBV3-1/TRBV3-2
ASTPGTGGILGYRYEQY
>TRBV2
ASSVLAGQGNEQF
>TRBV25-1
ASRTGGSYNSPLH
>TRBV7-9
ASSEQLSTDTQY
>TRBV19
ASTSGGRDTQY
>TRBV7-2
ASSLDGQGSGYT
>TRBV20-1
SASRGTGGSREQY
>TRBV28
ASSLGTGGRQPQH
>TRBV5-1
ASSPGLAGADTQY
>TRBV28
ASAGGWRDEQF
>TRBV12-5
ASGLGGEDTQY
>TRBV18
ASSPSRQGGEQY
>TRBV5-5
ASSLGLQGPEKLF
>TRBV5-1
ASRASSGGAPGELF
>TRBV15
ATSSDPSSTDTQY
>TRBV4-3
ASSQADGDYYEQY
>TRBV7-2
ASISTSGRVGTGELF
>TRBV6-5
ASSPRGGTSPLH
>TRBV21-1
ASSNDRDRGWGGNQPQH
>TRBV5-1
ASSSRQLDGEQF
>TRBV6-2/TRBV6-3
ASSYSTAGTSSYNSPLH
>TRBV6-5
ASRGTGRDEQY
>TRBV28
ASRPISSLTEAF
>TRBV5-1
ASSLADRGPQETQY
>TRBV12-3/TRBV12-4
ASSPRTGDGYT
>TRBV6-2/TRBV6-3
ASSLVRENTEAF
>TRBV4-3
ASSQERTSGFYEQY
>TRBV9
ASSGDRRDTQY
>TRBV5-4
ASSYGQGNSPLH